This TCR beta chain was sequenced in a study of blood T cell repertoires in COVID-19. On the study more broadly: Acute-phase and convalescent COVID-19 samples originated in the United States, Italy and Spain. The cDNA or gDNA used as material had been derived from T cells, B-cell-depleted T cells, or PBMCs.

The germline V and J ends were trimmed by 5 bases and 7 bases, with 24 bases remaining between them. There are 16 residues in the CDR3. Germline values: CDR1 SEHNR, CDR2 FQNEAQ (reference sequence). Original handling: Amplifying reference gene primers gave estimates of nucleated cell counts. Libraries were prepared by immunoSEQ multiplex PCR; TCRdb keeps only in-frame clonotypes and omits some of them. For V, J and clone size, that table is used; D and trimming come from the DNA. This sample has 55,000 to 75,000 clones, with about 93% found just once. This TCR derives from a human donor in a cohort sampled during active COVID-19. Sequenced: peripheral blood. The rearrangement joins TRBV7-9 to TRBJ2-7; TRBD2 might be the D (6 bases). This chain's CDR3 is CASSGGIGLRFGEQYF. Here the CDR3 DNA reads TGTGCCAGCAGCGGAGGGATAGGGCTGCGTTTTGGGGAGCAGTACTTC. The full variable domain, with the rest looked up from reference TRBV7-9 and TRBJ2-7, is DTGVSQNPRHKITKRGQNVTFRCDPISEHNRLYWYRQTLGQGPEFLTYFQNEAQLEKSRLLSDRFSAERPKGSFSTLEIQRTEQGDSAMYLCASSGGIGLRFGEQYFGPGTRLTVT.